A single TCR beta chain is shown here with its context. Trimming took off 1 base at V and 0 bases at J, with 7 bases between the two ends. CDR1 is SEHNR and CDR2 is FQNEAQ in the germline V gene (reference sequence). This CDR3 spans 14 amino acids. These data belong to a study of breast tumors, draining lymph nodes, adjacent tissues. The lymph nodes were axillary draining lymph nodes from breast cancer patients. Each CDR3 protein is one row after TCRdb ran MiXCR on the multiplex PCR reads. Among fewer than 90,000 distinct CDR3 sequences listed, over 25% were seen once. The sample comprised axillary lymph node tissue. The chain uses TRBV7-9 and TRBJ2-7, with a tentative D call TRBD2 (6 bases). The sequence derives from a female donor with breast cancer. Some clones in this sample may be carry-over from other donors' samples. CDR3 in amino acids: CASSLGRDSYEQYF. Here the CDR3 DNA reads TGTGCCAGCAGCTTAGGGAGGGACTCCTACGAGCAGTACTTC.